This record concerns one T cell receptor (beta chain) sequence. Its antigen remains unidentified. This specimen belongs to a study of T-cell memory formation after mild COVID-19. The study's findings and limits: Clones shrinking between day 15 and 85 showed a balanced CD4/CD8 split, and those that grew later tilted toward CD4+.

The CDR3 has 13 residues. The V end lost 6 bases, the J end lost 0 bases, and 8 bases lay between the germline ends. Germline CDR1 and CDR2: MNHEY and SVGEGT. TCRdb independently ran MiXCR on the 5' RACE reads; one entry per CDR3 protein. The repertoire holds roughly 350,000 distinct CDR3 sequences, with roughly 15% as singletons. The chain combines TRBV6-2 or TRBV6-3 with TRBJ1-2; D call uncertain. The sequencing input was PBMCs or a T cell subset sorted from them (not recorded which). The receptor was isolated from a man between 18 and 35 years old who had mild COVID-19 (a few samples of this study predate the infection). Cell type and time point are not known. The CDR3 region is CASRRTTNYGYTF. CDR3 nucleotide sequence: TGTGCCAGCAGAAGGACCACTAACTATGGCTACACCTTC.